A selection of T cell receptor beta chains follows, all from one sample in a study of T cell repertoires in cytomegalovirus infection. Via MiXCR, TCRdb re-called the reads, giving one row per CDR3 protein. The sample includes some 280,000 distinct CDR3 sequences, about an eighth of them seen just once. The sample taken for sequencing was PBMCs. The source of these receptors is a human donor in good health (CMV status not recorded). Some clones in this sample may be carry-over from other donors' samples. CDR3s include the opening cysteine and the closing phenylalanine or tryptophan. D genes are given only for firm matches. Size is stated for part of the rows, as once, few or many counts, or as a class when the clone is expanded.

13	-	TRBV6-1	TRBJ2-2	-	TGTGCCAGCAGTGCGCTTGGAACCGGGGAGCTGTTTTTT	CASSALGTGELFF
13	many	TRBV7-8	TRBJ2-7	-	TGTGCCAGCAGCTTAGCTAATCTGTACGAGCAGTACTTC	CASSLANLYEQYF
16	-	TRBV7-9	TRBJ1-5	-	TGTGCCAGCAGCCATCAGGGGCTGGGTAGCAATCAGCCCCAGCATTTT	CASSHQGLGSNQPQHF
17	-	TRBV14	TRBJ2-1	-	TGTGCCAGCAGCCAAGGAAGGGGCGGAACCTCCTACAATGAGCAGTTCTTC	CASSQGRGGTSYNEQFF
12	many	TRBV11-3	TRBJ1-1	-	TGTGCCAGCAGCTATGGGGGTACTGAAGCTTTCTTT	CASSYGGTEAFF
15	-	TRBV6-6	TRBJ1-1	TRBD1	TGTGCCAGCAGTTTTGGACAGGCCCAGAACACTGAAGCTTTCTTT	CASSFGQAQNTEAFF
15	many	TRBV5-1	TRBJ1-6	-	TGCGCCAGCAGCTTAGGGCTTCTAGATAATTCACCCCTCCACTTT	CASSLGLLDNSPLHF
14	many	TRBV6-2/TRBV6-3	TRBJ2-3	-	TGTGCCAGCAGGGACAGTCGTAGCACAGATACGCAGTATTTT	CASRDSRSTDTQYF
13	many	TRBV6-2/TRBV6-3	TRBJ2-1	-	TGTGCCAGCAGTGACTTAGGGGAAAATGAGCAGTTCTTC	CASSDLGENEQFF
18	many	TRBV7-8	TRBJ2-1	TRBD2	TGTGCCAGCAGCTTAGCGTACTGGGCGGGAGCAGGGTACAATGAGCAGTTCTTC	CASSLAYWAGAGYNEQFF
15	few	TRBV6-1	TRBJ2-7	TRBD2	TGTGCCAGCAGACGTAGCGGGGGAGAAACCTACGAGCAGTACTTC	CASRRSGGETYEQYF
14	few	TRBV4-2	TRBJ2-7	-	TGTGCCAGCAGCCAGAACAGCGGAGACTACGAGCAGTACTTC	CASSQNSGDYEQYF
14	-	TRBV2	TRBJ1-1	-	TGTGCCAGCAATTCCCTGGGGCAGGTCCCTGAAGCTTTCTTT	CASNSLGQVPEAFF
13	many	TRBV7-9	TRBJ1-2	TRBD1	TGTGCCAGCAGCTTCGGACAGGACTATGGCTACACCTTC	CASSFGQDYGYTF
12	many	TRBV12-3/TRBV12-4	TRBJ2-1	TRBD1	TGTGCCAGCAGTTTCAGGGGGAATGAGCAGTTCTTC	CASSFRGNEQFF
16	-	TRBV5-1	TRBJ2-7	TRBD2	TGCGCCAGTCATCCCGGACTAGCGCCGAGCTCCTACGAGCAGTACTTC	CASHPGLAPSSYEQYF
12	-	TRBV28	TRBJ1-2	-	TGTGCCAGCCAAAATTTCGCGGGAGGCTACACCTTC	CASQNFAGGYTF
15	many	TRBV7-6	TRBJ1-5	TRBD1	TGTGCCAGCAGCCCACAGGGGAATAGCAATCAGCCCCAGCATTTT	CASSPQGNSNQPQHF
13	-	TRBV20-1	TRBJ1-1	-	TGCAGTGCTAGGGGTCAAACGAACACTGAAGCTTTCTTT	CSARGQTNTEAFF
15	many	TRBV7-6	TRBJ2-1	-	TGTGCCAGCAGCTTAGAGGGACCGCCATACAATGAGCAGTTCTTC	CASSLEGPPYNEQFF
17	many	TRBV7-6	TRBJ2-2	TRBD1	TGTGCCAGCAGCTTAGATTTGCCAGGGGGCAACACCGGGGAGCTGTTTTTT	CASSLDLPGGNTGELFF
14	many	TRBV7-8	TRBJ1-5	TRBD1	TGTGCCAGCAGCTCCCGGGACAGGGACCAGCCCCAGCATTTT	CASSSRDRDQPQHF
15	many	TRBV19	TRBJ1-2	-	TGTGCCAGTATTCCCGACGGCAGAAACAGCTATGGCTACACCTTC	CASIPDGRNSYGYTF
14	-	TRBV6-6	TRBJ2-7	-	TGTGCCAGCAGTGGTAGCGGAGCACCCTACGAGCAGTACTTC	CASSGSGAPYEQYF
15	few	TRBV18	TRBJ2-3	-	TGTGCCAGCTCACCACGTCAGGGCAACACAGATACGCAGTATTTT	CASSPRQGNTDTQYF
12	few	TRBV6-2/TRBV6-3	TRBJ1-1	-	TGTGCCAGCAGTTCACCGGGGCCACCAGCTTTCTTT	CASSSPGPPAFF
15	many	TRBV7-2	TRBJ1-3	-	TGTGCCAGCAGCTTCCGACGCGGGGCTGGAAACACCATATATTTT	CASSFRRGAGNTIYF
15	-	TRBV5-1	TRBJ1-2	TRBD1	TGCGCCAGCAGCTTGTCGCTCCAGGGACAGGAACCCTACACCTTC	CASSLSLQGQEPYTF
14	many	TRBV7-2	TRBJ2-7	-	TGTGCCAGCAGCTTAGCGGGAGGTGGGTACGAGCAGTACTTC	CASSLAGGGYEQYF
13	many	TRBV7-2	TRBJ2-7	TRBD2	TGTGCCAGCAGCTTAGGGGCCGGGAGGACGAAGTACTTC	CASSLGAGRTKYF
14	many	TRBV28	TRBJ2-3	TRBD1	TGTGCCACAATAAAGACAGGGAACACAGATACGCAGTATTTT	CATIKTGNTDTQYF
14	few	TRBV19	TRBJ2-5	TRBD2	TGTGCCAGCAACCAGCGGGGGACCCAAGAGACCCAGTACTTC	CASNQRGTQETQYF
15	-	TRBV20-1	TRBJ2-1	TRBD2	TGCAGTGCCAAGCGCGGGAGTGGGTCCTACAATGAGCAGTTCTTC	CSAKRGSGSYNEQFF
16	many	TRBV7-2	TRBJ2-7	TRBD1	TGTGCCAGCAGCTCCCGGACCGGGACAGGGGTCTACGAGCAGTACTTC	CASSSRTGTGVYEQYF
16	many	TRBV14	TRBJ2-7	TRBD2	TGTGCCAGCAGCCCCTGGACTAGCGGGGCCCTAAACGAGCAGTACTTC	CASSPWTSGALNEQYF
14	-	TRBV7-2	TRBJ1-1	-	TGTGCCAGCGGCGCCTCGGGGGGCAACACTGAAGCTTTCTTT	CASGASGGNTEAFF
14	many	TRBV20-1	TRBJ1-1	TRBD1	TGCAGTGCCCTTGTTTTCGGGACAGGGCCTGAAGCTTTCTTT	CSALVFGTGPEAFF
16	few	TRBV9	TRBJ2-3	-	TGTGCCAGCAGCCCCACAACGGGGGACCTCGGCGGTACGCAGTATTTT	CASSPTTGDLGGTQYF
15	-	TRBV2	TRBJ1-5	-	TGTGCCAGCAATCAAGACCGGGTCCGCAATCAGCCCCAGCATTTT	CASNQDRVRNQPQHF
14	many	TRBV28	TRBJ1-1	TRBD1	TGTGCCAGCAGGTCCGGGACAGGGATAAATGAAGCTTTCTTT	CASRSGTGINEAFF
14	many	TRBV12-3/TRBV12-4	TRBJ1-1	-	TGTGCCAGCAGTCCCGGGACCTGGAACACTGAAGCTTTCTTT	CASSPGTWNTEAFF
17	-	TRBV20-1	TRBJ2-7	-	TGCAGTGCTAGCGTCCAAAACCTTGGTAGGAGGCTTTACGAGCAGTACTTC	CSASVQNLGRRLYEQYF
13	-	TRBV5-1	TRBJ1-2	-	TGCGCCAGCATCCCGGTGGGGGGCTTAGGCTACACCTTC	CASIPVGGLGYTF
13	many	TRBV28	TRBJ1-2	-	TGTGCCAGCAGGGTGGCACAGACTTATGGCTACACCTTC	CASRVAQTYGYTF
18	many	TRBV7-2	TRBJ2-7	TRBD1	TGTGCCAGCAGCTTAGGGGTCTGGGGACAGCAGCACCTGACCGAGCAGTACTTC	CASSLGVWGQQHLTEQYF